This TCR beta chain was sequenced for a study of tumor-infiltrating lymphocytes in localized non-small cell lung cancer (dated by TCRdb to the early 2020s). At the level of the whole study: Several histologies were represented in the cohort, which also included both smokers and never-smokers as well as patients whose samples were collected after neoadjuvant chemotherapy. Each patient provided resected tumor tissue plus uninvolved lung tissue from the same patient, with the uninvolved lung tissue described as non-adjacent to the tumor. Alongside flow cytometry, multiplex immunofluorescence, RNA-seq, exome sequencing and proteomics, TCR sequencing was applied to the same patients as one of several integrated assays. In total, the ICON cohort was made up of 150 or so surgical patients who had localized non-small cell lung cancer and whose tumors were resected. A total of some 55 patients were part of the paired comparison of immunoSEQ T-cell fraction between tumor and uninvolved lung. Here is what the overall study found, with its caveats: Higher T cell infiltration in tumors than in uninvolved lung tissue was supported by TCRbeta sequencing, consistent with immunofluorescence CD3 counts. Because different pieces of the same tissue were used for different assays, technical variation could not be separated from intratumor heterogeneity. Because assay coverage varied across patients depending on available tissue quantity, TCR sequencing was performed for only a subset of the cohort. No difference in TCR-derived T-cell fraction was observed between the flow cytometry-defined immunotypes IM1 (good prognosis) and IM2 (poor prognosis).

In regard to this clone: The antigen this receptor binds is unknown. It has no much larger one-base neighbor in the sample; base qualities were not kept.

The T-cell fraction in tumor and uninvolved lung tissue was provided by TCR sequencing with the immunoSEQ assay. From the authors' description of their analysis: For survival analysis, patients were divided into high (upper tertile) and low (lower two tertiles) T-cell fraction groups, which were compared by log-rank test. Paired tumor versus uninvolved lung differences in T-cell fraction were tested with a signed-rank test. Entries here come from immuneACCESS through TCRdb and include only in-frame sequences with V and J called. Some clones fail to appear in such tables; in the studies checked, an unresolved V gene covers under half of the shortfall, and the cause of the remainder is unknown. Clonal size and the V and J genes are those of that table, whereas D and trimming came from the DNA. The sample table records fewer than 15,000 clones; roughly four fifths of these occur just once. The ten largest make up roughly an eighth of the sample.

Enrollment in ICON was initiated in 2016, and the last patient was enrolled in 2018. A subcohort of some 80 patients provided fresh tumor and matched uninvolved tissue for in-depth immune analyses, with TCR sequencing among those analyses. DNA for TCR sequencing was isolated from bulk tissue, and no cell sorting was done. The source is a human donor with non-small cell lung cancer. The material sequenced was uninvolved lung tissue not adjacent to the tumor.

The sequenced DNA is TGTGCCAGCAGCCCACCGGGACTAGCGGGAGACACAGATACGCAGTATTTT. Its translation reads: CASSPPGLAGDTDTQYF. Rearrangement joined TRBV2 to TRBJ2-3; a stretch of 14 junction bases matches TRBD2. CDR1 and CDR2 are drawn from the germline V gene: SNHLY, FYNNEI. The CDR3 goes from the cysteine to the phenylalanine over 17 residues. The only DNA kept is the CDR3, 51 bases in frame from the first base. Trimming takes 6 bases off V and 2 bases off J; junction bases not matched to a gene: 7.